The 25 T cell receptor beta chains reported below all come from one sample, sequenced in a study of cytomegalovirus exposure and HLA in healthy donors. PCR amplification relied on 60 Vbeta primers (plus 13 Jbeta primers). Sequencing used immunoSEQ multiplex PCR; TCRdb keeps in-frame clones, though not all of them. The data hold nearly 110,000 clones, with roughly four fifths observed a single time. Sequences were obtained from PBMCs. Source of these receptors: a man aged 60 to 75 in good health and CMV-seronegative.

V is TRBV11-2 and J is TRBJ1-2, with D tentatively TRBD1 (6 bases). This CDR3 has 15 amino acids. V lost 5 bases and J 3 bases, leaving 16 bases between the germline ends. Germline V gives CDR1 SGHAT, CDR2 FQNNGV. CDR3 DNA: TGTGCCAGCAGCCCAGCGGGGACACAACACTATGGCTACACCTTC. Translation gives CASSPAGTQHYGYTF.

The chain recombines TRBV7-2 with TRBJ1-3; D is unclear. The CDR3 extends over 13 amino acids. Deletions cut 2 bases from V and 3 bases from J, with 5 bases between. In germline, CDR1 is SGHTA, CDR2 FQGNSA. CDR3 in DNA: TGTGCCAGCAGCTTATCGGGTGGAAACACCATATATTTT. Translating gives CASSLSGGNTIYF.

This chain joins TRBV5-5 and TRBJ1-4; tentatively, D is TRBD1 (5 bases). Germline V gene sequence: CDR1 SGHKS, CDR2 YYEKEE (reference sequence). V gave up 0 bases and J gave up 6 bases, with 15 bases separating them. This CDR3 region has 16 residues. CDR3 sequence (DNA): TGTGCCAGCAGCTTGGCCCCGGTCAGGGCAGATGAAAAACTGTTTTTT. It encodes CASSLAPVRADEKLFF.

This chain uses TRBV21-1 with TRBJ1-1; TRBD1, as called in the table, went unchecked against the DNA. TRBV21-1 is listed as a pseudogene. The CDR3 loop spans 14 amino acids. CDR3 coding DNA: TGTGCCAACCCACAGGATTCAAGAAACACTGAAGCTTTCTTT. As protein: CANPQDSRNTEAFF.

The chain uses TRBV5-1 and TRBJ1-6; 7 bases match TRBD1. The V segment lost 0 bases and the J segment 9 bases; nucleotides outside the gene matches: 3. Looked up from germline, CDR1 is SGHRS and CDR2 is YFSETQ. The CDR3 has 14 residues. The CDR3, as DNA: TGCGCCAGCAGCTTGGGACAGGGAGTTTCACCCCTCCACTTT. Its protein is CASSLGQGVSPLHF.

To note about this clone: A junction boundary mismatches the germline segment, possibly from a read error. The rearrangement uses TRBV7-9 and TRBJ2-1; a possible D gene is TRBD1 (5 bases). The CDR3 runs 12 residues. Germline V gene lookup returns CDR1 SEHNR and CDR2 FQNEAQ (reference sequence). CDR3 in amino acids: CSSSLTGNEQFF. DNA of the CDR3: TGTTCCAGCAGCTTAACAGGCAATGAGCAGTTCTTC.

V gene TRBV18 combines with J gene TRBJ2-1, with D tentatively TRBD2 (7 bases). The CDR3 is made up of 14 amino acids. With 6 bases removed from V and 4 bases from J, the gap between germline ends came to 13 bases. CDR1 is KGHSH, CDR2 LQKENI, per germline. For the CDR3, the DNA is TGTGCCAGCTCTCGCGGGGGCCAATACAATGAGCAGTTCTTC. Its translation: CASSRGGQYNEQFF.

The V and J genes are TRBV7-8 and TRBJ2-1; 9 bases align to TRBD2. Germline lookup yields CDR1 SGHVS and CDR2 FQNEAQ. The length of the CDR3 is 18 residues. After removal of 4 bases from V and 0 bases from J, the junction contained 10 bases not matched to a gene. CDR3 residues: CASSSLLLAGPSYNEQFF. CDR3 nucleotides: TGTGCCAGCAGCTCCCTTCTCCTAGCGGGGCCCTCCTACAATGAGCAGTTCTTC.

The chain has TRBV5-6 and TRBJ2-7; 11 bases line up with TRBD2. V was clipped by 4 bases and J by 2 bases; unmatched bases: 11. Germline V lookup: CDR1 SGHDT, CDR2 YYEEEE. The CDR3 has 17 residues. The chain's CDR3 is CASSKSATSGAAYEQYV. The DNA for the CDR3 is TGTGCCAGCAGCAAAAGCGCGACTAGCGGGGCCGCCTACGAGCAGTACGTC.

The V gene is TRBV27, the J gene TRBJ2-7, with 9 positions matching TRBD1. V dropped 5 bases and J dropped 2; count of bases not matched to a gene: 4. In germline, CDR1 is MNHEY, CDR2 SMNVEV (reference sequence). The CDR3 contains 14 residues. CDR3 sequence (DNA): TGTGCCAGCAGTCACGGACAGGGGACCTACGAGCAGTACTTC. Residues: CASSHGQGTYEQYF.

J is TRBJ2-5 and V is TRBV5-4, with 7 bases lining up with TRBD1. Per the germline V gene, CDR1 is SGHNT and CDR2 is YYREEE (reference sequence). The CDR3 has 16 amino acids. Unmatched junction bases numbered 9, after V lost 1 base and J lost 3 bases. The CDR3 sequence is CASSLFGRGYEETQYF. The CDR3 DNA reads as TGTGCCAGCAGCTTGTTTGGCAGGGGGTACGAAGAGACCCAGTACTTC.

The genes are TRBV7-2 and TRBJ2-1; TRBD1 is a possible D gene (5 bases). Looked up from germline, CDR1 is SGHTA and CDR2 is FQGNSA. The CDR3 totals 15 residues. Trimming stripped 7 bases from V and 0 bases from J, with 13 bases between. CDR3 bases: TGTGCCAGCATGCCGCGACAGAGCTCCTACAATGAGCAGTTCTTC. It specifies CASMPRQSSYNEQFF.

This clone was seen only a few times. The chain is built from TRBV6-6 and TRBJ2-5, with TRBD2 identical over 7 bases. The germline CDR1 and CDR2 sequences are MNHNY and SVGAGI (reference sequence). The ends lost 8 bases at V and 2 bases at J; junction bases unmatched: 11. This CDR3 has 15 residues. In DNA form, the CDR3 reads TGTGCCAGCGGCCAGCGGGGTCTGGGGCAAGAGACCCAGTACTTC. It codes for CASGQRGLGQETQYF.

V is TRBV7-2 and J is TRBJ2-1; 9 bases agree with TRBD2. Trimming at V came to 5 bases and at J to 5 bases, leaving 10 bases not matched to a gene. The CDR3 has 16 residues. Germline V gene data show CDR1 as SGHTA and CDR2 as FQGNSA. For the CDR3, the DNA is TGTGCCAGCAGCCCCTTCGGCGGGGGGGCAGACAATGAGCAGTTCTTC. It yields the protein CASSPFGGGADNEQFF.

The chain couples TRBV18 to TRBJ2-5; D may be TRBD2 (5 bases). CDR3 size: 13 residues. The V gene's germline CDR1 is KGHSH and CDR2 LQKENI. The V end lost 0 bases, the J end lost 5 bases, and 7 bases lay between the germline ends. CDR3 sequence: CASSPPGEETQYF. CDR3 sequence (DNA): TGTGCCAGCTCACCACCCGGGGAGGAGACCCAGTACTTC.

The V and J genes are TRBV7-9 and TRBJ1-2; no definite D call. Looked up from germline, CDR1 is SEHNR and CDR2 is FQNEAQ (reference sequence). V gave up 9 bases and J gave up 8 bases, with 28 bases separating them. This CDR3 has 16 residues. CDR3 sequence reads: CASHTDGMFPPVGYTF. The CDR3 DNA reads as TGTGCCAGTCACACGGACGGGATGTTCCCCCCTGTCGGCTACACCTTC.

This clone turned up a few times. The gene calls are TRBV25-1 and TRBJ1-6; 10 nucleotides match TRBD1. The length of the CDR3 is 13 residues. V shed 7 bases and J 10 bases; nucleotides not matched to a gene: 4. Germline CDR1 MGHDK, CDR2 SYGVNS. The DNA for the CDR3 is TGTGCCAGCAAGACAGGGGGCATGTCACCCCTCCACTTT. As protein: CASKTGGMSPLHF. Combining the CDR3 with reference TRBV25-1 and TRBJ1-6 gives the whole variable domain EADIYQTPRYLVIGTGKKITLECSQTMGHDKMYWYQQDPGMELHLIHYSYGVNSTEKGDLSSESTVSRIRTEHFPLTLESARPSHTSQYLCASKTGGMSPLHFGNGTRLTVT.

The V gene is TRBV6-1, the J gene TRBJ1-2; D gene ambiguous. The CDR3 is 13 amino acids. Trimming cost V 3 bases and J 6 bases, with 11 bases left between them. Per the germline V gene, CDR1 is MNHNS and CDR2 is SASEGT. The CDR3 bases are TGTGCCAGCAGTGACAACCTACTCAATGGCTACACCTTC. This gives the protein CASSDNLLNGYTF.

The chain has TRBV6-1 and TRBJ2-7; 11 bases are a match to TRBD1. CDR3 size: 14 residues. Germline lookup yields CDR1 MNHNS and CDR2 SASEGT. With V trimmed by 7 bases and J by 3 bases, 5 bases remained unmatched. The CDR3 coding sequence is TGTGCCAGCAAATTGGGACAGGGGGTCTACGAGCAGTACGTC. Protein sequence: CASKLGQGVYEQYV.

The rearrangement links TRBV7-9 to TRBJ1-1; D is unresolved. The V gene's germline CDR1 is SEHNR and CDR2 FQNEAQ (reference sequence). Trimming took off 8 bases at V and 1 base at J, with 23 bases between the two ends. The CDR3 is 17 amino acids. As DNA, the CDR3 is TGTGCCAGCGCGCCCGGCGGGTTCGGCACTTCGAACACTGAAGCTTTCTTT. Translated, it gives CASAPGGFGTSNTEAFF.

V is TRBV5-1 and J is TRBJ2-5; no firm D call. Germline CDR1 and CDR2: SGHRS and YFSETQ. Deletions cut 0 bases from V and 5 bases from J, with 5 bases between. The CDR3 is 12 residues long. The CDR3, as DNA: TGCGCCAGCAGCTTGGAGGAGGAGACCCAGTACTTC. Protein: CASSLEEETQYF.

The chain carries TRBV6-5 and TRBJ2-5, with TRBD2 as a possible D gene (6 bases). This CDR3 has 13 amino acids. The ends were cut back, 4 bases at V and 7 bases at J, with 13 bases in the middle. CDR1 is MNHEY and CDR2 is SVGAGI in the germline V gene. CDR3 loop: CASSWGERGTQYF. CDR3 DNA: TGTGCCAGCAGTTGGGGGGAAAGAGGGACCCAGTACTTC.

The CDR3 DNA reads as TGTGCCAGTAGTATGGAGGGATTCGCTGGAAACACCATATATTTT. Protein product: CASSMEGFAGNTIYF. The gene calls are TRBV19 and TRBJ1-3; D ambiguous. The V gene lost 3 bases and the J gene lost 2 bases, with 11 bases spanning the gap. This CDR3 is 15 amino acids long. CDR1 is LNHDA, CDR2 SQIVND, per germline (reference sequence).

The chain uses TRBV18 and TRBJ2-2, with a tentative D call TRBD2 (7 bases). Germline lookup yields CDR1 KGHSH and CDR2 LQKENI. Between the trimmed V and J ends, which lost 2 bases and 5 bases, there was a span of 12 bases. This CDR3 is 15 amino acids long. The CDR3 nucleotides are TGTGCCAGCTCACCATCACAGGGAGGGACCGGGGAGCTGTTTTTT. Translating it yields CASSPSQGGTGELFF.

The genes are TRBV28 and TRBJ2-5, with TRBD2 as a possible D gene (6 bases). The CDR3 is 18 amino acids. In germline, CDR1 is MDHEN, CDR2 SYDVKM. The V end lost 1 base, the J end lost 0 bases, and 18 bases lay between the germline ends. The DNA for the CDR3 is TGTGCCAGCAGTTTATACTATGGGGGGTCTGTTTACCAAGAGACCCAGTACTTC. This codes for CASSLYYGGSVYQETQYF. Complete variable domain (other parts from reference TRBV28 and TRBJ2-5): DVKVTQSSRYLVKRTGEKVFLECVQDMDHENMFWYRQDPGLGLRLIYFSYDVKMKEKGDIPEGYSVSREKKERFSLILESASTNQTSMYLCASSLYYGGSVYQETQYFGPGTRLLVL.